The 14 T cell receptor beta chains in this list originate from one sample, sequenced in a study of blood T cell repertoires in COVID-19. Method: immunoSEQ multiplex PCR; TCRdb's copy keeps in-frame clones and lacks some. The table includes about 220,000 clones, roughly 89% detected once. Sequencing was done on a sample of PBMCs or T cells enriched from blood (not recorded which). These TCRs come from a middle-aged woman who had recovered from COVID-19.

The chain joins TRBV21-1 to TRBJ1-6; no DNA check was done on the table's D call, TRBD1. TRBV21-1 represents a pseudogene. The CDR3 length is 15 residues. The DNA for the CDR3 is TGTGCCAGCAGCAGGCTGACAGGGAAAAATTCACCCCTCCACTTT. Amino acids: CASSRLTGKNSPLHF.

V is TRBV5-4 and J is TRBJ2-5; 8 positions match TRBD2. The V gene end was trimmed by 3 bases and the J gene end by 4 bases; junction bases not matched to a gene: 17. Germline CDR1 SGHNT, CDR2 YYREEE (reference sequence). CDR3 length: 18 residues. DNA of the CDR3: TGTGCCAGCAGCTCCCCGCCGGCCCCGGGGGGGGGCGGAGAGACCCAGTACTTC. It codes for CASSSPPAPGGGGETQYF.

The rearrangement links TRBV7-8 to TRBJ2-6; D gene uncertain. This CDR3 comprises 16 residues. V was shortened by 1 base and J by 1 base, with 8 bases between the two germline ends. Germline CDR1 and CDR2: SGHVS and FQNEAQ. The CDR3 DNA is TGTGCCAGCAGCTTAGGCGAACCGTCTGGGGCCAACGTCCTGACTTTC. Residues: CASSLGEPSGANVLTF.

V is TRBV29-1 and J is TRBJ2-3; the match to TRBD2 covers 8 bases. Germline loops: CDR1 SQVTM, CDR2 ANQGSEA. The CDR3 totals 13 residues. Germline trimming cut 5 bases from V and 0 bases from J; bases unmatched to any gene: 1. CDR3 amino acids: CSVPSGSTDTQYF. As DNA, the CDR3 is TGCAGCGTTCCTAGCGGGAGCACAGATACGCAGTATTTT.

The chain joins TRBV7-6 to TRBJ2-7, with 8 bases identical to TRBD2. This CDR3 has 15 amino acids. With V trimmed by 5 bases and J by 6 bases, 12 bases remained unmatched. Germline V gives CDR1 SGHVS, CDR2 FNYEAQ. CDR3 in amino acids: CASSPRAGGEGEQYF. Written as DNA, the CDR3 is TGTGCCAGCAGCCCCAGGGCGGGGGGCGAGGGCGAGCAGTACTTC.

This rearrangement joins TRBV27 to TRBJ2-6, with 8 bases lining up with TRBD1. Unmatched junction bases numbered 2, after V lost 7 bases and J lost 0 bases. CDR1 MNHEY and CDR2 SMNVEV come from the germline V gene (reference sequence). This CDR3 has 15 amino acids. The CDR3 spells CASTGTGSGANVLTF. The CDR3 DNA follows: TGTGCCAGCACCGGGACAGGCTCTGGGGCCAACGTCCTGACTTTC.

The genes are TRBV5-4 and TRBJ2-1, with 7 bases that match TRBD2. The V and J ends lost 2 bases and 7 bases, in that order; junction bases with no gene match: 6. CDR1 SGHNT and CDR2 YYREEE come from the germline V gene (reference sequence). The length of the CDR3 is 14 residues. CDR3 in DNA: TGTGCCAGCAGCTTCGGGGGGACCGGGAATGAGCAGTTCTTC. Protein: CASSFGGTGNEQFF.

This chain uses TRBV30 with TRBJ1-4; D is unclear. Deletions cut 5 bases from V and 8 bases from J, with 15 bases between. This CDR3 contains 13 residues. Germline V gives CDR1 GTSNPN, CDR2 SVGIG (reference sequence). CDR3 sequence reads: CAWGERYKEKLFF. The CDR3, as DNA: TGTGCCTGGGGGGAGAGGTATAAGGAAAAACTGTTTTTT.

CDR3 nucleotide sequence: TGTGCCAGCAGCTTACGATTGCCCGGGACTAGCGGGAGCTACAATGAGCAGTTCTTC. This codes for CASSLRLPGTSGSYNEQFF. The V gene is TRBV7-2, the J gene TRBJ2-1; 14 nucleotides align to TRBD2. The ends lost 2 bases at V and 3 bases at J; junction bases unmatched: 9. Germline V gene sequence: CDR1 SGHTA, CDR2 FQGNSA. CDR3 size: 19 residues.

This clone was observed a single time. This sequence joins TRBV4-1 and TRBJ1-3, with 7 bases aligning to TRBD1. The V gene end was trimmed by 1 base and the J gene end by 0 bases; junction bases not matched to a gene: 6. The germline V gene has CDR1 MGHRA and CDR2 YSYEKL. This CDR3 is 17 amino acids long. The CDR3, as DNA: TGCGCCAGCAGCCAAGCCGGCAGGGGGTCCTCTGGAAACACCATATATTTT. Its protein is CASSQAGRGSSGNTIYF.

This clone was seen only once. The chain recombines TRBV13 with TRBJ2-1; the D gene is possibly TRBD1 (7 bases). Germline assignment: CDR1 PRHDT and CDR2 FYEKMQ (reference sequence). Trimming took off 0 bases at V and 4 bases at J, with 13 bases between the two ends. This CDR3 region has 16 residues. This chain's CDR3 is CASSLGAGQNYNEQFF. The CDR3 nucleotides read TGTGCCAGCAGCTTAGGGGCGGGACAGAATTACAATGAGCAGTTCTTC.

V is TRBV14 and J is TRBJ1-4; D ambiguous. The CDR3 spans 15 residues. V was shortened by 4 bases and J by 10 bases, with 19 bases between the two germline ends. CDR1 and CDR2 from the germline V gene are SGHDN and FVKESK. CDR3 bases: TGTGCCAGCAGCCCGGAGTTCCTAGGGAGCGGAAAACTGTTTTTT. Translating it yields CASSPEFLGSGKLFF.

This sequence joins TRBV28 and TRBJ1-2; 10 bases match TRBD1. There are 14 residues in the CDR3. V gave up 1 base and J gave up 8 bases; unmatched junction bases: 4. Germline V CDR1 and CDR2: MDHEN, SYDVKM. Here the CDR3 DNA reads TGTGCCAGCAGTTTATACGGGACAGGGGACGGCTACACCTTC. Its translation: CASSLYGTGDGYTF.

The CDR3 DNA reads TGTGCCAGCAGCCAAGTGTCCTTTTCCGGTGGGCAGTACTTC. Translated, it gives CASSQVSFSGGQYF. The V and J genes are TRBV14 and TRBJ2-7; D is unclear. With 1 base removed from V and 9 bases from J, the gap between germline ends came to 16 bases. The CDR3 runs 14 residues. CDR1 and CDR2 (germline): SGHDN, FVKESK.